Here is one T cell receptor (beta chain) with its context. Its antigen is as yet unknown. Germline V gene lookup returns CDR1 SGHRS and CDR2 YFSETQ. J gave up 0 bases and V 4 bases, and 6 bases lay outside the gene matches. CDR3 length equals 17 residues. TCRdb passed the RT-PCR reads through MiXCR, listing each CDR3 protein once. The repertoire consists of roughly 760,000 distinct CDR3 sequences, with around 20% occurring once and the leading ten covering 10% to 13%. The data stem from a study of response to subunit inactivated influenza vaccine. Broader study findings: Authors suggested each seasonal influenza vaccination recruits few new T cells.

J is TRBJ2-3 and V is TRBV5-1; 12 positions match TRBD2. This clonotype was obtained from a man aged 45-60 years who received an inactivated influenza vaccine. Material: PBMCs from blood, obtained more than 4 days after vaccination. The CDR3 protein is CASSVRLAGVSTDTQYF. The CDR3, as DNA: TGCGCCAGCAGCGTACGACTAGCGGGGGTTAGCACAGATACGCAGTATTTT.